The entry that follows covers one TCR beta chain sequence. Its cognate antigen has yet to be identified. The input lacks base qualities; no much larger clone sits a single base away. This sample stems from a study of blood T cell repertoires in COVID-19 (dated by TCRdb to about 2020). Describing the broader study: Collaborator samples came from the United States, Italy and Spain and covered acute and convalescent phases of COVID-19. A de-identified subject ID, COVID-19 status, age in years and sex were almost always included in the sample metadata. The prospective study material was composed of cDNA or gDNA derived from T cells, B-cell-depleted T cells, or PBMCs. The samples were drawn from the first 160 participants of the ongoing ImmuneRACE study and from some 1,300 subjects provided by 6 global collaborators. HLA class I and class II types, where available, came from metadata supplied by the sample provider rather than from assay-based typing. Deeply sampled blood TCRbeta repertoires from subjects exposed to, actively infected with, or recovered from COVID-19 were included in the dataset. The repertoires were released in a freely available public database intended as a resource for research on the immune response to SARS-CoV-2.

The collaborating institutions used their own protocols to collect whole blood in K2EDTA tubes. For TCRbeta analysis, collaborators shipped samples as frozen whole blood, isolated PBMCs, or DNA extracted from either of those sample types. The immunoSEQ Assay, a bias-controlled multiplex PCR, was used to amplify TCRbeta CDR3 regions from genomic DNA. The study's own analysis went as follows. Within the assay, amplification of reference gene primers was used to estimate how many nucleated cells each sample contained. To quantify the absolute abundance of each unique TCRbeta CDR3 rearrangement, sequence reads were collapsed and filtered. For each sample, productive Simpson clonality was calculated as the square root of Simpson's diversity index across productive rearrangements. The immuneACCESS repertoire file appears here via TCRdb, limited to in-frame rearrangements. These files lack a portion of the clones; in checked studies, under half of the deficit traces to unresolved V genes, and the cause of the others is not known. The V and J calls and the clone size are those of that table, but D and trimming were determined from the DNA. The sample table holds over 70,000 clones, of which 88% were seen once. 11% of the sample is held by the ten biggest clonotypes.

According to the germline V gene (reference sequence), CDR1 reads LNHDA and CDR2 reads SQIVND. V is clipped by 3 bases and J by 8 bases, and the sequence between their germline boundaries is 13 bases long. Its CDR3 holds 14 amino acids, cysteine through phenylalanine. The DNA shown is the 42-base CDR3, in frame from base 1. Findings and caveats that apply to the study as a whole: Clinical and demographic metadata were provided uncurated, with the amount varying by source and participant.

This receptor was obtained from a man older than 75 with acute or convalescent COVID-19. The sequencing input was peripheral blood. The chain links TRBV19 with TRBJ1-4; TRBD1 could be the D gene, as 5 bases match. This receptor carries the CDR3 CASSISQGGEKLFF. The bases are TGTGCCAGTAGTATTTCGCAGGGAGGGGAAAAACTGTTTTTT.